These 11 T cell receptor beta chains originate from one sample sequenced in a study of shared clonotypes between healthy human individuals. Sequencing was performed with immunoSEQ multiplex PCR; in TCRdb, only in-frame clones are kept and a portion is missing. The data contain around 2.1 million clones, approximately 96% of them singletons. Sequenced sample: naive CD4+ T cells sorted from blood. Regarding subset: CD45RA+ positively selected. Every receptor here comes from a man aged 18 to 30 in good health.

The CDR3 nucleotides read TGTGCCAGCTCACCATTGGGACAGATTAGCACAGATACGCAGTATTTT. It specifies CASSPLGQISTDTQYF. The gene calls are TRBV18 and TRBJ2-3; 7 bases match TRBD1. The CDR3 sequence is 16 residues long. The V gene end was trimmed by 2 bases and the J gene end by 0 bases; junction bases not matched to a gene: 5. Germline values: CDR1 KGHSH, CDR2 LQKENI. The full variable domain, its missing parts supplied by reference TRBV18 and TRBJ2-3, is NAGVMQNPRHLVRRRGQEARLRCSPMKGHSHVYWYRQLPEEGLKFMVYLQKENIIDESGMPKERFSAEFPKEGPSILRIQQVVRGDSAAYFCASSPLGQISTDTQYFGPGTRLTVL.

Comment on this clone: Additional DNA sequences in this sample encode the identical CDR3. The rearrangement joins TRBV6-5 to TRBJ1-3, with D hard to call. The CDR3 contains 15 residues. Trimming removed 0 bases from V and 0 bases from J, with 6 bases in between. Germline assignment: CDR1 MNHEY and CDR2 SVGAGI. The DNA of the CDR3 is TGTGCCAGCAGTTACTCAGGCAGCTCTGGAAACACCATATATTTT. Translating gives CASSYSGSSGNTIYF.

The CDR3 bases are TGCGCCAGCAGCTTAAAGGGACTAGCGGGAGGTACTAGCACAGATACGCAGTATTTT. Encoded protein: CASSLKGLAGGTSTDTQYF. The gene calls are TRBV5-1 and TRBJ2-3, with 15 bases that match TRBD2. The J segment lost 0 bases and the V segment lost 2 bases, leaving 7 bases of the junction unmatched. The CDR3 sequence is 19 residues long. The germline CDR1 and CDR2 sequences are SGHRS and YFSETQ. Drawing the rest from reference TRBV5-1 and TRBJ2-3, the complete variable domain is KAGVTQTPRYLIKTRGQQVTLSCSPISGHRSVSWYQQTPGQGLQFLFEYFSETQRNKGNFPGRFSGRQFSNSRSEMNVSTLELGDSALYLCASSLKGLAGGTSTDTQYFGPGTRLTVL.

This clone was picked up one time. The chain joins TRBV7-9 to TRBJ2-5; D may match TRBD1 or TRBD2 (6 bases each). The CDR3 covers 14 residues. Germline lookup yields CDR1 SEHNR and CDR2 FQNEAQ (reference sequence). V was trimmed by 1 base and J by 9 bases, leaving 15 bases between them. In DNA form, the CDR3 reads TGTGCCAGCAGCTTAGAGCAGGGGAGGTCGGCCCAGTACTTC. It codes for CASSLEQGRSAQYF. Complete variable domain (other parts from reference TRBV7-9 and TRBJ2-5): DTGVSQNPRHKITKRGQNVTFRCDPISEHNRLYWYRQTLGQGPEFLTYFQNEAQLEKSRLLSDRFSAERPKGSFSTLEIQRTEQGDSAMYLCASSLEQGRSAQYFGPGTRLLVL.

This rearrangement joins TRBV6-6 to TRBJ2-2; TRBD1 matches 8 bases. Trimming cost V 4 bases and J 5 bases; bases outside gene matches: 3. There are 14 residues in the CDR3. CDR1 MNHNY and CDR2 SVGAGI come from the germline V gene (reference sequence). CDR3 nucleotides: TGTGCCAGCAGTTGGGGACAGGTAACCGGGGAGCTGTTTTTT. This codes for CASSWGQVTGELFF.

This chain connects TRBV10-2 to TRBJ2-3; no firm D call. The CDR3 has 14 residues. CDR1 and CDR2 (germline): WSHSY, SAAADI. V was shortened by 9 bases and J by 3 bases, with 16 bases between the two germline ends. CDR3 bases: TGCGCCAGTTCATTCGCAGCCCAAACAGATACGCAGTATTTT. Translating gives CASSFAAQTDTQYF.

The rearrangement links TRBV4-2 to TRBJ2-3; perhaps TRBD2 as D (6 bases). This CDR3 comprises 17 residues. From germline, CDR1 is LGHNA and CDR2 YNFKEQ. Trimming stripped 1 base from V and 2 bases from J, with 16 bases between. The CDR3 DNA follows: TGTGCCAGCAGCCAAGGCGGGGCCTATGACCTCACAGATACGCAGTATTTT. Translating gives CASSQGGAYDLTDTQYF.

The gene calls are TRBV6-6 and TRBJ2-5; 9 positions match TRBD2. Germline V gene data show CDR1 as MNHNY and CDR2 as SVGAGI (reference sequence). The CDR3 has 15 amino acids. Losses at the gene ends were 2 bases for V and 3 bases for J; bases not matched to a gene: 4. The CDR3 sequence is CASSYTSGPKETQYF. DNA for the CDR3: TGTGCCAGCAGTTACACTAGCGGGCCTAAAGAGACCCAGTACTTC.

The V call is TRBV5-8, the J call TRBJ1-5; 8 nucleotides agree with TRBD1. V lost 4 bases and J lost 5; bases outside the gene matches: 8. Looked up from germline, CDR1 is SGHTS and CDR2 is YDEGEE. The CDR3 loop spans 15 amino acids. DNA of the CDR3: TGTGCCAGCAGCGAGGGACAGGATAAAGATCAGCCCCAGCATTTT. This translates into CASSEGQDKDQPQHF.

V usage is TRBV10-3 and J usage is TRBJ2-7, with 10 bases aligning to TRBD2. CDR3 size: 15 residues. Germline CDR1 reads ENHRY; CDR2 reads SYGVKD. Losses at the gene ends were 4 bases for V and 2 bases for J; bases not matched to a gene: 5. The CDR3 loop is CAISAGGLAAYEQYF. Here the CDR3 DNA reads TGTGCCATCAGTGCGGGTGGACTAGCGGCCTACGAGCAGTACTTC.

The V and J genes are TRBV6-1 and TRBJ2-1; D possibly matches TRBD1 or TRBD2 (5 bases each). The CDR3 covers 16 residues. Trimming left V 2 bases short and J 4 bases short, with 15 bases between. Germline CDR1 reads MNHNS; CDR2 reads SASEGT. The CDR3 DNA reads as TGTGCCAGCAGTGAATGGGACGGAAAGGCGTACAATGAGCAGTTCTTC. Translating gives CASSEWDGKAYNEQFF.